The 18 T cell receptor beta chains below come from one sample, sequenced in a study of cytomegalovirus exposure and HLA in healthy donors. A multiplex PCR was run with 60 Vbeta primers and 13 Jbeta primers. TCRdb keeps only in-frame clones here, not all; method: immunoSEQ multiplex PCR. The table records fewer than 250,000 clones, about 77% of them present only once. What was sequenced was PBMCs. These receptors came from a woman in her twenties or thirties in good health and CMV-seronegative.

This CDR3 is CASSNYVDRGYGYTF. CDR3 coding DNA: TGTGCCAGCAGCAACTACGTTGACAGGGGGTACGGCTACACCTTC. The chain is built from TRBV11-2 and TRBJ1-2, with 9 bases identical to TRBD1. V lost 5 bases, J lost 8 bases, and 12 bases stayed unmatched. The V gene's germline CDR1 is SGHAT and CDR2 FQNNGV. The CDR3 spans 15 residues.

The chain couples TRBV6-5 to TRBJ1-2; TRBD1 might be the D (5 bases). The CDR3 spans 15 residues. With 1 base removed from V and 2 bases from J, the gap between germline ends came to 11 bases. Germline V lookup: CDR1 MNHEY, CDR2 SVGAGI. The CDR3 loop is CASSYLIGHNYGYTF. In nucleotides, the CDR3 is TGTGCCAGCAGTTACTTGATAGGACACAACTATGGCTACACCTTC.

The gene calls are TRBV6-1 and TRBJ1-2; 9 bases match TRBD1. The V and J ends lost 7 bases and 7 bases, in that order; junction bases with no gene match: 7. The germline gives CDR1 MNHNS, CDR2 SASEGT. This CDR3 contains 13 residues. The CDR3 loop reads CASNTGGEVGYTF. In DNA form, the CDR3 reads TGTGCCAGCAACACAGGGGGCGAGGTTGGCTACACCTTC.

J is TRBJ1-1 and V is TRBV29-1, with D tentatively TRBD1 (5 bases). Germline V gene lookup returns CDR1 SQVTM and CDR2 ANQGSEA. The CDR3 consists of 13 residues. Trimming took off 7 bases at V and 1 base at J, with 13 bases between the two ends. CDR3 sequence: CSADQGPNTEAFF. The CDR3 DNA reads as TGCAGCGCCGATCAGGGCCCGAACACTGAAGCTTTCTTT.

The chain combines TRBV6-1 with TRBJ1-2; TRBD1 agrees at 8 bases. Germline V gene sequence: CDR1 MNHNS, CDR2 SASEGT. This CDR3 comprises 13 residues. Unmatched junction bases numbered 4, after V lost 6 bases and J lost 4 bases. CDR3 amino acids: CASRMDRAYGYTF. DNA for the CDR3: TGTGCCAGCAGGATGGACAGGGCCTATGGCTACACCTTC.

This chain uses TRBV30 with TRBJ1-5, with a possible D match to TRBD1 (5 bases). V was trimmed by 2 bases and J by 4 bases, leaving 18 bases between them. The CDR3 is 16 residues long. Germline V gene data show CDR1 as GTSNPN and CDR2 as SVGIG (reference sequence). The CDR3 reads CAWSPTGTGGNQPQHF. The DNA of the CDR3 is TGTGCCTGGAGTCCCACCGGGACCGGGGGGAATCAGCCCCAGCATTTT.

The V and J genes are TRBV2 and TRBJ2-5; TRBD1 matches at 10 bases. V shed 10 bases and J 5 bases; nucleotides not matched to a gene: 13. This CDR3 has 15 residues. Germline values: CDR1 SNHLY, CDR2 FYNNEI. This CDR3 reads CAIEYRDRGRETQYF. The DNA for the CDR3 is TGTGCCATAGAATACCGGGACAGGGGCAGGGAGACCCAGTACTTC.

The rearrangement uses TRBV6-5 and TRBJ1-2; the D gene is possibly TRBD1 (5 bases). Germline assignment: CDR1 MNHEY and CDR2 SVGAGI. V gave up 4 bases and J gave up 4 bases, with 7 bases separating them. This CDR3 is 12 amino acids long. CDR3 residues: CASSSDTYGYTF. CDR3 DNA sequence: TGTGCCAGCAGTTCGGACACCTATGGCTACACCTTC.

This clone was seen a handful of times. Here the CDR3 DNA reads TGTGCCAGTAATCTCAGGGAGGGCAATCAGCCCCAGCATTTT. This codes for CASNLREGNQPQHF. The chain couples TRBV19 to TRBJ1-5; perhaps TRBD1 as D (5 bases). The germline gives CDR1 LNHDA, CDR2 SQIVND (reference sequence). V lost 7 bases and J lost 2, with 12 bases in between. This CDR3 is built from 14 residues.

This sequence joins TRBV6-1 and TRBJ1-4; D is perhaps TRBD1 (5 bases). The germline gives CDR1 MNHNS, CDR2 SASEGT. There are 13 residues in the CDR3. V shed 6 bases and J shed 7 bases, with 12 bases lying between them. CDR3 DNA: TGTGCCAGCAGCAGGGTGGTTCGTGAAAAACTGTTTTTT. Translation gives CASSRVVREKLFF.

The V call is TRBV30, the J call TRBJ1-2; 9 positions match TRBD1. The CDR3 totals 13 residues. Germline V gene data show CDR1 as GTSNPN and CDR2 as SVGIG (reference sequence). Germline trimming cut 7 bases from V and 6 bases from J; bases unmatched to any gene: 9. In nucleotides, the CDR3 is TGTGCCTACGGGACAGGGTACTCCGATGGCTACACCTTC. It specifies CAYGTGYSDGYTF.

The J gene is TRBJ1-1, the V gene TRBV6-1; TRBD1 might be the D (5 bases). The CDR3 sequence is 13 residues long. V was shortened by 6 bases and J by 1 base, with 9 bases between the two germline ends. Germline V CDR1 and CDR2: MNHNS, SASEGT. In DNA form, the CDR3 reads TGTGCCAGCAGGGGACTGAAGAACACTGAAGCTTTCTTT. Residues: CASRGLKNTEAFF.

Only a few counts were recorded for this clone. The identical CDR3 is also encoded by other nucleotide sequences in the sample. Here the CDR3 reads CSSSLNSGQGAGEQYF. Here the CDR3 DNA reads TGTTCTAGCAGCTTAAACTCGGGCCAGGGGGCGGGAGAGCAGTACTTC. The V call is TRBV7-9, the J call TRBJ2-7; 8 bases line up with TRBD1. The CDR3 loop spans 16 amino acids. The germline CDR1 and CDR2 sequences are SEHNR and FQNEAQ (reference sequence).

V and J are TRBV11-2 and TRBJ2-7; tentative D call: TRBD2 (5 bases). Germline lookup yields CDR1 SGHAT and CDR2 FQNNGV. The CDR3 sequence is 14 residues long. V was shortened by 5 bases and J by 1 base, with 12 bases between the two germline ends. CDR3 bases: TGTGCCAGCAGCACCGCAGGAGGATCCTACGAGCAGTACTTC. It codes for CASSTAGGSYEQYF.

The chain employs TRBV12-5 and TRBJ1-1, with TRBD1 as a possible D gene (6 bases). Trimming stripped 1 base from V and 1 base from J, with 19 bases between. CDR3 length: 18 amino acids. Germline V gene data show CDR1 as LGHNT and CDR2 as FRNRAP. As DNA, the CDR3 is TGTGCTAGTGGTTTGGCACCCCTCGGGGGGCGGCGGAACACTGAAGCTTTCTTT. Amino acid sequence: CASGLAPLGGRRNTEAFF.

A note on this clone: The junction departs from germline at one end; a sequencing error may be responsible. The chain uses TRBV30 and TRBJ2-7; 9 bases are shared with TRBD1. From germline, CDR1 is GTSNPN and CDR2 SVGIG (reference sequence). The CDR3 runs 11 residues. This CDR3 is CAQGASYEQYF. CDR3 DNA sequence: TGCGCACAGGGGGCATCGTACGAGCAGTACTTC.

The rearrangement uses TRBV4-1 and TRBJ2-3, with a possible D match to TRBD2 (6 bases). This CDR3 contains 16 residues. The V and J ends lost 0 bases and 1 base respectively, with 11 bases between them. Germline V lookup: CDR1 MGHRA, CDR2 YSYEKL. Written as DNA, the CDR3 is TGCGCCAGCAGCCAAGATGGAGTAGCGGGCACAGATACGCAGTATTTT. Its protein product is CASSQDGVAGTDTQYF.

The genes are TRBV5-5 and TRBJ1-4, with D perhaps matching TRBD1 (6 bases). CDR3 size: 13 residues. The V gene lost 4 bases and the J gene lost 7 bases, with 11 bases spanning the gap. In germline, CDR1 is SGHKS, CDR2 YYEKEE (reference sequence). The CDR3 DNA reads as TGTGCCAGCAGCCGCGAGGGGGTTGAAAAACTGTTTTTT. This encodes CASSREGVEKLFF. Looking up the rest from reference TRBV5-5 and TRBJ1-4 gives the full variable domain: DAGVTQSPTHLIKTRGQQVTLRCSPISGHKSVSWYQQVLGQGPQFIFQYYEKEERGRGNFPDRFSARQFPNYSSELNVNALLLGDSALYLCASSREGVEKLFFGSGTQLSVL.